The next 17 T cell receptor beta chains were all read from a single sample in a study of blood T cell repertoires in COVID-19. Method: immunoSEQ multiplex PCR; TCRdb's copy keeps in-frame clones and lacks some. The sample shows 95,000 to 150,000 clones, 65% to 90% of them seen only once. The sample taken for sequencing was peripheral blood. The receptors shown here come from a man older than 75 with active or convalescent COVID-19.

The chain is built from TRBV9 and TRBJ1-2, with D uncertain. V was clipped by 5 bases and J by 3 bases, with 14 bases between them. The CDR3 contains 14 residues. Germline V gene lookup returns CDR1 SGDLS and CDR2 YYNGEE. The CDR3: CASSFGFSDYGYTF. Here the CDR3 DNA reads TGTGCCAGCAGTTTTGGTTTTTCGGACTATGGCTACACCTTC. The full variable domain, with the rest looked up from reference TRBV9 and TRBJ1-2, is DSGVTQTPKHLITATGQRVTLRCSPRSGDLSVYWYQQSLDQGLQFLIQYYNGEERAKGNILERFSAQQFPDLHSELNLSSLELGDSALYFCASSFGFSDYGYTFGSGTRLTVV.

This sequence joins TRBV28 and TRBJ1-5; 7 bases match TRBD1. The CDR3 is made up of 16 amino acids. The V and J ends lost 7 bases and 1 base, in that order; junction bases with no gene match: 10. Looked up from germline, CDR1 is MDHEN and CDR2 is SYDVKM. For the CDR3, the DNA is TGTGCCAGCATAAAAATGGGACAGACCAGCAATCAGCCCCAGCATTTT. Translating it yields CASIKMGQTSNQPQHF.

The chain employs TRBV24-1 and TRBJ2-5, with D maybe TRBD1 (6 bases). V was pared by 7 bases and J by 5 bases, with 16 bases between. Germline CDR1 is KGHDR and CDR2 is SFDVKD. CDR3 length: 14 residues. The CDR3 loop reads CATRPTGLRETQYF. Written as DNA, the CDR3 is TGTGCCACCAGGCCTACAGGGCTAAGGGAGACCCAGTACTTC.

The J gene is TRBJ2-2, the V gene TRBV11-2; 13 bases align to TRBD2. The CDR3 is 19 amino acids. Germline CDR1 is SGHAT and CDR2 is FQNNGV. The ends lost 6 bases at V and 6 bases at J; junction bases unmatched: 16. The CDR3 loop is CASRMISGTSGKRAGELFF. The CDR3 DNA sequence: TGTGCCAGCAGGATGATTTCCGGGACTAGCGGGAAAAGGGCCGGGGAGCTGTTTTTT.

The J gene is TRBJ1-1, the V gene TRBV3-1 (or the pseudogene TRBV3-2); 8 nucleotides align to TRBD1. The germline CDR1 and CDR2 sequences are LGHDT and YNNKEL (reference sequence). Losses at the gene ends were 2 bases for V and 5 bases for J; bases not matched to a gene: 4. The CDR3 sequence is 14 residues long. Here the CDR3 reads CASSQFDRGTEAFF. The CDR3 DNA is TGTGCCAGCAGCCAATTCGACAGGGGAACTGAAGCTTTCTTT.

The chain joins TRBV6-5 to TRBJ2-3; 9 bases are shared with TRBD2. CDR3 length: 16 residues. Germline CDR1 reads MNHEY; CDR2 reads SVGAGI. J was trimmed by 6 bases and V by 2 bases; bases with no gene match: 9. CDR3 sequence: CASSYQRGGAADTQYF. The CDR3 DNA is TGTGCCAGCAGTTACCAGCGCGGGGGGGCCGCGGATACGCAGTATTTT.

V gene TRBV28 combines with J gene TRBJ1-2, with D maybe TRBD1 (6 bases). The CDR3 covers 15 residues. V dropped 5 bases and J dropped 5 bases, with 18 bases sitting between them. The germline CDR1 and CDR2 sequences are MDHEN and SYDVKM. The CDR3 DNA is TGTGCCAGCAGTGGGGAGGATAGGGGGGGGTATGGCTACACCTTC. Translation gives CASSGEDRGGYGYTF.

In DNA, the CDR3 is TGCGCCAGCAGCCCACAAGCGGGAGGCCGCACAGATACGCAGTATTTT. Translating gives CASSPQAGGRTDTQYF. This chain uses TRBV4-3 with TRBJ2-3, with 9 bases lining up with TRBD2. The CDR3 covers 16 residues. Germline values: CDR1 LGHNA, CDR2 YSLEER. Trimming cost V 4 bases and J 1 base; bases outside gene matches: 6.

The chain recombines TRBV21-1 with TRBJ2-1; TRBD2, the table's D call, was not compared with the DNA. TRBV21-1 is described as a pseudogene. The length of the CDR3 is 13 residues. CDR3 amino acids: CASREGRSNEQFF. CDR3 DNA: TGTGCCAGCAGGGAGGGACGGAGTAATGAGCAGTTCTTC.

This CDR3 is CASTTGERPYEQYF. CDR3 sequence (DNA): TGTGCCAGCACGACAGGGGAAAGGCCCTACGAGCAGTACTTC. The chain is built from TRBV2 and TRBJ2-7; 8 bases align to TRBD1. V dropped 7 bases and J dropped 2; count of bases not matched to a gene: 7. Looked up from germline, CDR1 is SNHLY and CDR2 is FYNNEI. CDR3 length: 14 residues.

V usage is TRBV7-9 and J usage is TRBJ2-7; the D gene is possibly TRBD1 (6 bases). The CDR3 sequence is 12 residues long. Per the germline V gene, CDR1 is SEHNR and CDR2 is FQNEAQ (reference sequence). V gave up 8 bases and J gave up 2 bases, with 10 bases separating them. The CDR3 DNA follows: TGTGCCAGCCGGACAGCTACCTACGAGCAGTACTTC. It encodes CASRTATYEQYF.

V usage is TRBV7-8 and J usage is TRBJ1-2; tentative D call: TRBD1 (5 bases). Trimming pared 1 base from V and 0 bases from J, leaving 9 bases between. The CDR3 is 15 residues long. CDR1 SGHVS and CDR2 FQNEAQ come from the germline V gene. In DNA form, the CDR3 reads TGTGCCAGCAGCTTAGGCGGGGGTTCTAACTATGGCTACACCTTC. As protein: CASSLGGGSNYGYTF.

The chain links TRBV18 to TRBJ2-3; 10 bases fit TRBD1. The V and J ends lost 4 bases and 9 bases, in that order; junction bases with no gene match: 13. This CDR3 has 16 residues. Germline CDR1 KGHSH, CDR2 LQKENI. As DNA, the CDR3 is TGTGCCAGCTCACGGGACAGGGGCTCGATAGGCCCCACGCAGTATTTT. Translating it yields CASSRDRGSIGPTQYF.

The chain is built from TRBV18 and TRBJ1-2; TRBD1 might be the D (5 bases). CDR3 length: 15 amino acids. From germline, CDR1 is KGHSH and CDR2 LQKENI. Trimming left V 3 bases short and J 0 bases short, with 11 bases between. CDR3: CASSPRQSANYGYTF. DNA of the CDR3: TGTGCCAGCTCACCCCGACAGTCCGCTAACTATGGCTACACCTTC.

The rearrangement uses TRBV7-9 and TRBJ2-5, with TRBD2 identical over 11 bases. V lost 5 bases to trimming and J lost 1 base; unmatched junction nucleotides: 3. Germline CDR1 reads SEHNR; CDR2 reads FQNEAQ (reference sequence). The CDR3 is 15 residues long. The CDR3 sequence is CASSRLAGTQETQYF. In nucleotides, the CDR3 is TGTGCCAGCAGCCGACTAGCGGGGACCCAAGAGACCCAGTACTTC.

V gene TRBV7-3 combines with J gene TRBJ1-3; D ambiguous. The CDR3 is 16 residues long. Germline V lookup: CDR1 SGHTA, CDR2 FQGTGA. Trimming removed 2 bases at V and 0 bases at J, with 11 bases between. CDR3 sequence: CASSLGPGGSGNTIYF. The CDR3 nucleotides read TGTGCCAGCAGCTTAGGCCCGGGTGGCTCTGGAAACACCATATATTTT. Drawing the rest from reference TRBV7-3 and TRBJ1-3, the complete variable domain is GAGVSQTPSNKVTEKGKYVELRCDPISGHTALYWYRQSLGQGPEFLIYFQGTGAADDSGLPNDRFFAVRPEGSVSTLKIQRTERGDSAVYLCASSLGPGGSGNTIYFGEGSWLTVV.

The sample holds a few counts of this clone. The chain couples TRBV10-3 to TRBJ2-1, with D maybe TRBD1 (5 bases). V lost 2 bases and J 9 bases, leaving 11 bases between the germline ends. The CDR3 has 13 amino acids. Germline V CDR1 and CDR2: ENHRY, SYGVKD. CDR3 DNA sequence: TGTGCCATCAGTGAGGACAGTATAGGTGAGCAGTTCTTC. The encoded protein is CAISEDSIGEQFF.